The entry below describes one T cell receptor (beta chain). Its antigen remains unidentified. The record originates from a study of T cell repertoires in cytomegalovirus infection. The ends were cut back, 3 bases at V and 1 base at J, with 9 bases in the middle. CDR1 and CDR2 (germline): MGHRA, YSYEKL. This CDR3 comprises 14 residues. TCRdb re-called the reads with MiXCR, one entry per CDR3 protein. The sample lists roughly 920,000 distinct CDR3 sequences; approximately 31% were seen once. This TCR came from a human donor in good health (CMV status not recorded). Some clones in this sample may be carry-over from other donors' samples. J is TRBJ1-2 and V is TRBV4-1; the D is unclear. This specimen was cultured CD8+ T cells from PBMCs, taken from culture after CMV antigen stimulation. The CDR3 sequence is CASSQGNSNYGYTF. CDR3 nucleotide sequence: TGCGCCAGCAGCCAGGGAAACAGTAACTATGGCTACACCTTC.